Listed here are 20 T cell receptor beta chains from one sample, sequenced in a study of blood T cells in healthy people across ages. A sample-barcoded 5' primer and a J-beta primer mix were used in a second PCR of about 7 to 11 cycles. From the 5' RACE reads, TCRdb called clonotypes with MiXCR, one entry per CDR3 protein. The top ten clones hold over 7% of a sample with 1.5 million to 2 million distinct CDR3 sequences, 28% of them seen once. Sequenced: blood. The receptors shown here come from a woman aged 25-40 years in good health.

This clonotype has a count of ten or more. The chain recombines TRBV5-4 with TRBJ2-1; TRBD1 matches 8 bases. CDR3 length equals 17 residues. With V trimmed by 4 bases and J by 5 bases, 14 bases remained unmatched. Germline CDR1 is SGHNT and CDR2 is YYREEE (reference sequence). The CDR3 bases are TGTGCCAGCAGCCAAGGATCAGACAGGGGTCGTCACAATGAGCAGTTCTTC. This sequence encodes CASSQGSDRGRHNEQFF.

The chain couples TRBV7-6 to TRBJ2-3, with a weak D call TRBD2 (6 bases). CDR1 and CDR2 (germline): SGHVS, FNYEAQ. The CDR3 contains 13 residues. Deletions cut 5 bases from V and 9 bases from J, with 15 bases between. CDR3 residues: CASSLSREATQYF. The DNA of the CDR3 is TGTGCCAGCAGCCTCTCAAGGGAGGCCACGCAGTATTTT.

The CDR3 DNA sequence: TGTGCCAGCTTAGCGGACAGGGGGCGAGGGGCCAACGTCCTGACTTTC. As protein: CASLADRGRGANVLTF. This chain links TRBV18 with TRBJ2-6, with TRBD1 matching 11 bases. There are 16 residues in the CDR3. Germline V gene data show CDR1 as KGHSH and CDR2 as LQKENI. V gave up 7 bases and J gave up 4 bases; unmatched junction bases: 6.

About this clonotype: A much larger clone sits a single nucleotide away, making a read error possible. V usage is TRBV7-2 and J usage is TRBJ2-3; tentatively, D is TRBD2 (5 bases). V shed 2 bases and J shed 10 bases, with 19 bases lying between them. The CDR3 is 15 residues long. Germline CDR1 SGHTA, CDR2 FQGNSA. The chain's CDR3 is CASSLSGLRGDAQYF. DNA for the CDR3: TGTGCCAGCAGCTTATCCGGACTGCGCGGTGATGCGCAGTATTTT.

This clonotype was counted at least ten times. The chain links TRBV6-5 to TRBJ1-4; no clear D. Trimming stripped 2 bases from V and 0 bases from J, with 10 bases between. CDR3 length: 16 amino acids. Germline CDR1 is MNHEY and CDR2 is SVGAGI. The CDR3 DNA sequence: TGTGCCAGCAGTTACGTCCAGCTAGCAACTAATGAAAAACTGTTTTTT. It encodes CASSYVQLATNEKLFF.

The genes are TRBV28 and TRBJ2-5; 11 bases align to TRBD2. Germline CDR1 is MDHEN and CDR2 is SYDVKM. This CDR3 comprises 14 residues. Trimming took 8 bases from V and 10 from J; bases not matched to a gene: 12. DNA of the CDR3: TGTGCCAGCGGACGGACTAGCGGGCGCGCGATCCAGTACTTC. Protein: CASGRTSGRAIQYF.

V usage is TRBV7-2 and J usage is TRBJ2-3, with 12 nucleotides matching TRBD2. V was clipped by 5 bases and J by 13 bases; unmatched bases: 25. Germline V gives CDR1 SGHTA, CDR2 FQGNSA. The CDR3 has 19 residues. Written as DNA, the CDR3 is TGTGCCAGCAGCACTACCGGGACAGTCCTCCCGAGGACTAGCGGGACTGAGTATTTT. This encodes CASSTTGTVLPRTSGTEYF.

The V and J genes are TRBV20-1 and TRBJ2-4; unclear D gene. Germline-derived CDR1 and CDR2 are DFQATT and SNEGSKA (reference sequence). V lost 3 bases to trimming and J lost 1 base, with 7 bases between them. The CDR3 is 13 residues long. CDR3 in DNA: TGCAGTGCTAGGTCCGTGGCCAAAAACATTCAGTACTTC. Translation gives CSARSVAKNIQYF.

This clonotype was seen repeatedly, ten times or more. The chain recombines TRBV4-2 with TRBJ2-7, with 14 bases lining up with TRBD2. The CDR3 is 15 amino acids. With V trimmed by 4 bases and J by 7 bases, 6 bases remained unmatched. Germline values: CDR1 LGHNA, CDR2 YNFKEQ. CDR3 loop: CASSRRGLAGGEQYF. The CDR3 DNA reads as TGTGCCAGCAGCCGACGCGGACTAGCGGGGGGAGAGCAGTACTTC.

This chain uses TRBV7-8 with TRBJ2-1; D not certain. Trimming took 5 bases from V and 0 from J, leaving 14 bases between them. Germline V lookup: CDR1 SGHVS, CDR2 FQNEAQ. CDR3 length: 16 residues. The CDR3 DNA follows: TGTGCCAGCAGCAAAGGACCACCAAGCTCCTACAATGAGCAGTTCTTC. Translating gives CASSKGPPSSYNEQFF.

This clonotype was seen more than once but under ten times. The chain links TRBV30 to TRBJ1-1; no clear D gene. Deletions cut 2 bases from V and 11 bases from J, with 12 bases between. Germline assignment: CDR1 GTSNPN and CDR2 SVGIG (reference sequence). The length of the CDR3 is 11 residues. The CDR3 DNA sequence: TGTGCCTGGAGTTACCGGGGTGGGGCTTTCTTT. Its protein is CAWSYRGGAFF.

The chain recombines TRBV15 with TRBJ1-5; D is possibly TRBD1 (5 bases). The CDR3 totals 16 residues. Deletions cut 0 bases from V and 2 bases from J, with 11 bases between. In germline, CDR1 is LNHNV, CDR2 YYDKDF (reference sequence). CDR3 region: CATSRDVGDGNQPQHF. The CDR3 region has the DNA TGTGCCACCAGCAGAGATGTAGGGGACGGCAATCAGCCCCAGCATTTT.

Notes on this clonotype: One junction end does not reproduce the germline sequence, and a read error may be involved. The V gene is TRBV20-1, the J gene TRBJ2-5; 8 positions match TRBD2. Germline lookup yields CDR1 DFQATT and CDR2 SNEGSKA (reference sequence). CDR3 length: 14 amino acids. The CDR3 DNA reads TGCAGTGCTGGAGAAGCGGGAGTGGGTGAGACCCAGTACTTC. Protein sequence: CSAGEAGVGETQYF.

Only a few counts were recorded for this clonotype. The chain joins TRBV7-2 to TRBJ1-6, with TRBD1 as a possible D gene (5 bases). Trimming stripped 10 bases from V and 5 bases from J, with 6 bases between. CDR1 is SGHTA, CDR2 FQGNSA, per germline. This CDR3 contains 11 residues. The CDR3 here is CAIGDNSPLHF. The CDR3 DNA reads TGTGCCATAGGGGATAATTCACCCCTCCACTTT.

This clonotype was picked up a small number of times. The V call is TRBV5-1, the J call TRBJ2-1; 7 bases line up with TRBD2. V lost 1 base to trimming and J lost 7 bases; unmatched junction nucleotides: 8. Germline CDR1 and CDR2: SGHRS and YFSETQ. The CDR3 runs 15 residues. CDR3 region: CASSLTAGVGNEQFF. CDR3 sequence (DNA): TGCGCCAGCAGCTTGACGGCGGGGGTGGGGAATGAGCAGTTCTTC.

This clonotype was found many times. The chain combines TRBV5-1 with TRBJ1-1, with TRBD1 as a possible D gene (6 bases). V was pared by 4 bases and J by 1 base, with 11 bases between. Germline V gene sequence: CDR1 SGHRS, CDR2 YFSETQ. There are 14 residues in the CDR3. This chain's CDR3 is CASSLQGSNTEAFF. The DNA for the CDR3 is TGCGCCAGCAGCCTACAGGGATCGAACACTGAAGCTTTCTTT.

The rearrangement links TRBV6-5 to TRBJ1-6, with 9 positions matching TRBD1. V gave up 2 bases and J gave up 7 bases; unmatched junction bases: 9. CDR1 MNHEY and CDR2 SVGAGI come from the germline V gene. The CDR3 totals 17 residues. The CDR3 nucleotides read TGTGCCAGCAGTTACGACCAGCCGGGACAGGGAAATTCACCCCTCCACTTT. Encoded protein: CASSYDQPGQGNSPLHF.

V and J are TRBV20-1 and TRBJ2-1; no firm D call. The CDR3 covers 12 residues. Germline V lookup: CDR1 DFQATT, CDR2 SNEGSKA (reference sequence). Between the trimmed V and J ends, which lost 1 base and 10 bases, there was a span of 11 bases. For the CDR3, the DNA is TGCAGTGCTAGAGTCCAAGCAAACGAGCAGTTCTTC. Residues: CSARVQANEQFF.

This clonotype was counted many times. This chain links TRBV9 with TRBJ2-7, with 7 bases lining up with TRBD1. The germline CDR1 and CDR2 sequences are SGDLS and YYNGEE. V gave up 0 bases and J gave up 1 base; unmatched junction bases: 4. This CDR3 has 15 residues. As DNA, the CDR3 is TGTGCCAGCAGCGTAGAACAGGGGACGTCCTACGAGCAGTACTTC. Translated, it gives CASSVEQGTSYEQYF.

This clonotype was seen at least ten times. The junction does not match germline at one end; this may be a read error. V gene TRBV18 combines with J gene TRBJ2-7, with D possibly being TRBD2 (5 bases). The V gene's germline CDR1 is KGHSH and CDR2 LQKENI. CDR3 length: 14 amino acids. Here the CDR3 reads CASSQSGSSYEQYF. CDR3 sequence (DNA): TGTGCCAGCTCACAGAGCGGTAGCTCCTACGAACAGTACTTC.